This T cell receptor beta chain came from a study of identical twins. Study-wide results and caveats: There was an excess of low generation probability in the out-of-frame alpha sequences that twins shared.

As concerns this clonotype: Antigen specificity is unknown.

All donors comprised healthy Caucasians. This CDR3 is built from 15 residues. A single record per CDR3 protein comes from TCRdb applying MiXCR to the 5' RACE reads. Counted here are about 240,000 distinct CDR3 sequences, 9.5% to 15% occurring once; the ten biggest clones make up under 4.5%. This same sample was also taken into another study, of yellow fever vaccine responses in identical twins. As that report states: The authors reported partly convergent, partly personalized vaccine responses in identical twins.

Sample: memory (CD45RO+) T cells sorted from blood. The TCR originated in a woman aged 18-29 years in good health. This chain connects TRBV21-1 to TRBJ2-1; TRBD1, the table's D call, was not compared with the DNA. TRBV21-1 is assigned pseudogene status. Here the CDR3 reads CASIKGQVKGYEQFF. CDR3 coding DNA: TGTGCCAGCATTAAGGGTCAGGTAAAAGGTTATGAGCAGTTCTTC.